The 12 T cell receptor beta chains reported below all come from one sample, sequenced in a study of cytomegalovirus exposure and HLA in healthy donors. Use of 60 Vbeta and 13 Jbeta primers characterized the PCR. Clones were sequenced by immunoSEQ multiplex PCR, and TCRdb holds only the in-frame ones, with some missing. The data contain 110,000 or so clones, 15% of them singletons. Sequencing used PBMCs. The receptor source for this set is a female donor in good health and CMV-seronegative.

This chain uses TRBV9 with TRBJ2-3, with TRBD2 matching 14 bases. Germline lookup yields CDR1 SGDLS and CDR2 YYNGEE. Trimming removed 2 bases from V and 4 bases from J; junction bases left unmatched: 6. The CDR3 is made up of 17 amino acids. The chain's CDR3 is CASSVGTSGRGSDTQYF. CDR3 nucleotide sequence: TGTGCCAGCAGCGTTGGGACTAGCGGGAGAGGGTCAGATACGCAGTATTTT. The variable domain in full, with the rest retrieved from reference TRBV9 and TRBJ2-3, is DSGVTQTPKHLITATGQRVTLRCSPRSGDLSVYWYQQSLDQGLQFLIQYYNGEERAKGNILERFSAQQFPDLHSELNLSSLELGDSALYFCASSVGTSGRGSDTQYFGPGTRLTVL.

This clone appeared a few times. The chain is built from TRBV27 and TRBJ2-5, with D hard to call. CDR3 length: 15 residues. Germline lookup yields CDR1 MNHEY and CDR2 SMNVEV (reference sequence). Trimming removed 6 bases from V and 5 bases from J, with 19 bases in between. CDR3 sequence: CASRKSLTGAETQYF. In DNA, the CDR3 is TGTGCCAGCAGGAAATCCCTGACTGGAGCGGAGACCCAGTACTTC.

The V gene is TRBV12-5, the J gene TRBJ1-1, with no clear D. The CDR3 loop spans 15 amino acids. Germline V gene lookup returns CDR1 LGHNT and CDR2 FRNRAP. The germline V and J ends were trimmed by 1 base and 1 base, with 10 bases remaining between them. CDR3 residues: CASGLETLGNTEAFF. The CDR3 DNA follows: TGTGCTAGTGGTTTGGAGACACTCGGGAACACTGAAGCTTTCTTT.

This clone was counted only a few times. The genes are TRBV29-1 and TRBJ2-7; 7 bases are shared with TRBD1. CDR3 length: 12 residues. J was trimmed by 2 bases and V by 8 bases; bases with no gene match: 6. Per the germline V gene, CDR1 is SQVTM and CDR2 is ANQGSEA. The CDR3 DNA follows: TGCAGCTTCCGACAGGGCACCTACGAGCAGTACTTC. This sequence encodes CSFRQGTYEQYF.

This clone was found a few times. V is TRBV6-5 and J is TRBJ2-7, with 10 bases identical to TRBD1. CDR1 is MNHEY and CDR2 is SVGAGI in the germline V gene. The junction had 5 bases not matched to a gene; V was cut back by 2 bases and J by 1 base. There are 16 residues in the CDR3. The CDR3 sequence is CASSYGTGVRSYEQYF. For the CDR3, the DNA is TGTGCCAGCAGTTACGGGACAGGGGTTCGGTCCTACGAGCAGTACTTC.

In this sample, this clone turned up a few times. The DNA for the CDR3 is TGTGCCAGCAGAATCGGGAGATCATACGAGCAGTACTTC. This translates into CASRIGRSYEQYF. The rearrangement links TRBV28 to TRBJ2-7, with D possibly TRBD2 on 6 matching bases. The CDR3 sequence is 13 residues long. Trimming took off 6 bases at V and 4 bases at J, with 13 bases between the two ends. The germline CDR1 and CDR2 sequences are MDHEN and SYDVKM.

This clone was seen a handful of times. The chain employs TRBV4-1 and TRBJ1-6, with a weak D call TRBD1 (5 bases). This CDR3 has 16 amino acids. CDR1 and CDR2 from the germline V gene are MGHRA and YSYEKL. V lost 1 base and J lost 0, with 7 bases in between. CDR3: CASSQGDSSYNSPLHF. The CDR3, as DNA: TGCGCCAGCAGCCAAGGAGACAGCTCCTATAATTCACCCCTCCACTTT.

This clone was detected a few times. The gene calls are TRBV2 and TRBJ1-1; D is unresolved. The CDR3 spans 13 residues. The germline CDR1 and CDR2 sequences are SNHLY and FYNNEI. Deletions cut 5 bases from V and 0 bases from J, with 7 bases between. Here the CDR3 reads CASSLEMNTEAFF. Here the CDR3 DNA reads TGTGCCAGCAGTCTGGAGATGAACACTGAAGCTTTCTTT.

The gene calls are TRBV4-3 and TRBJ1-2; 7 bases agree with TRBD1. Germline trimming cut 4 bases from V and 8 bases from J; bases unmatched to any gene: 7. This CDR3 spans 13 amino acids. Germline loops: CDR1 LGHNA, CDR2 YSLEER. The CDR3: CASSPMTGRGYTF. The CDR3 DNA sequence: TGCGCCAGCAGCCCTATGACAGGGAGAGGCTACACCTTC.

The genes are TRBV10-2 and TRBJ2-7, with no clear D. The CDR3 consists of 10 residues. CDR1 WSHSY and CDR2 SAAADI come from the germline V gene. V was clipped by 10 bases and J by 6 bases, with 10 bases between them. The CDR3 spells CATTPVEQYF. CDR3 nucleotide sequence: TGCGCCACTACCCCGGTCGAGCAGTACTTC.

This clone appeared a few times. The gene calls are TRBV7-2 and TRBJ2-3; 9 bases are shared with TRBD2. The germline V gene encodes CDR1 SGHTA and CDR2 FQGNSA. V was pared by 2 bases and J by 3 bases, with 6 bases of the junction left unmatched. The CDR3 is 16 amino acids. CDR3 nucleotide sequence: TGTGCCAGCAGCTTATACGGGACTAGCAAGACAGATACGCAGTATTTT. This sequence encodes CASSLYGTSKTDTQYF. The full variable domain, rest sourced from reference TRBV7-2 and TRBJ2-3, is GAGVSQSPSNKVTEKGKDVELRCDPISGHTALYWYRQSLGQGLEFLIYFQGNSAPDKSGLPSDRFSAERTGGSVSTLTIQRTQQEDSAVYLCASSLYGTSKTDTQYFGPGTRLTVL.

The chain carries TRBV19 and TRBJ1-1; no reliable D call. The V gene lost 5 bases and the J gene lost 0 bases, with 13 bases spanning the gap. Germline V CDR1 and CDR2: LNHDA, SQIVND (reference sequence). This CDR3 contains 15 residues. In DNA form, the CDR3 reads TGTGCCAGTAGTTCGCCCCGGGTAATGAACACTGAAGCTTTCTTT. This codes for CASSSPRVMNTEAFF.